The sample holds many counts of the clone carrying this T cell receptor (beta chain). Its specificity is unknown. The data stem from a study of neurological immune-mediated disorders. Study-wide results and limits: Whereas HTLV-1-associated myelopathy showed the most TCR clonal expansion, multiple sclerosis showed the least, with levels below those of healthy controls. Private repertoires in all groups were suggested by the absence of shared CDR3 amino acid sequences among expanded clones across subjects.

cDNA was made by 5'RACE with 10-nucleotide random UMIs. TCRdb reprocessed the 5' RACE reads via MiXCR and lists one record per CDR3 protein. The table records approximately 48,000 distinct CDR3 sequences, 9% to 12% of them present only once. Germline V gives CDR1 DFQATT, CDR2 SNEGSKA (reference sequence). This CDR3 comprises 16 residues. The V gene end was trimmed by 0 bases and the J gene end by 8 bases; junction bases not matched to a gene: 9. Unsorted libraries were derived from 2 million PBMCs stored at -80 C. The clonotype was recovered from a man in his 70s with HTLV-1-associated myelopathy (HAM/TSP). Sample: PBMCs. The chain links TRBV20-1 to TRBJ1-6; 8 bases agree with TRBD1. CDR3 nucleotide sequence: TGCAGTGCTAGAGAACAGGGGGGGTGGGGATATTCACCCCTCCACTTT. Translated, it gives CSAREQGGWGYSPLHF.